This T cell receptor (beta chain) emerged from a study of shared clonotypes between healthy human individuals. Study observations and caveats: Generally, naive subsets came out with larger estimated richness than memory subsets. Among donors, sharing of clonotypes was expected to be affected by sequencing depth.

A word on this clone: Its antigen is undetermined.

Sequencing was at deep level. Assay: immunoSEQ multiplex PCR; the TCRdb copy retains only in-frame clones and omits some. The data show over 950,000 clones, approximately 77% seen once. This clonotype originated in a man younger than 35 in good health. Some clones in this sample may be carry-over from other donors' samples. Sequenced sample: memory CD4+ T cells from PBMCs. Subset meaning: CD45RA-negative fraction.

The DNA for the CDR3 is TGCGCCAGCAGGGAATTACAGACCTCGGGCGAAAAACTGTTTTTT. It yields the protein CASRELQTSGEKLFF. V usage is TRBV4-1 and J usage is TRBJ1-4; no definite D call. CDR3 length: 15 amino acids. Trimming stripped 6 bases from V and 8 bases from J, with 19 bases between. Germline CDR1 is MGHRA and CDR2 is YSYEKL.